These 28 T cell receptor beta chains were all obtained from the same sample, sequenced in a study of Ad26.COV2.S vaccination and SARS-CoV-2 variants. The table came from immunoSEQ multiplex PCR; TCRdb's copy has only in-frame clones and leaves some out. The sample shows approximately 140,000 clones, 86% of them seen only once. The sequenced sample was peripheral blood, obtained after recovery from COVID-19. These receptor sequences come from a human donor who had recovered from COVID-19.

A few counts support this clone. The chain has TRBV7-9 and TRBJ1-6; 9 nucleotides agree with TRBD1. V gave up 3 bases and J gave up 0 bases; unmatched junction bases: 6. From germline, CDR1 is SEHNR and CDR2 FQNEAQ (reference sequence). This CDR3 spans 18 amino acids. Written as DNA, the CDR3 is TGTGCCAGCAGCTTCCGGACAGGGGAGGGCTCCTATAATTCACCCCTCCACTTT. It encodes CASSFRTGEGSYNSPLHF.

This clone showed up just a few times. The chain links TRBV27 to TRBJ1-6; D is possibly TRBD1 (5 bases). Trimming removed 0 bases at V and 9 bases at J, with 12 bases between. Germline V CDR1 and CDR2: MNHEY, SMNVEV (reference sequence). The CDR3 runs 15 residues. The DNA of the CDR3 is TGTGCCAGCAGTTTATCGCGGGGGGGAGGTTCACCCCTCCACTTT. Translating it yields CASSLSRGGGSPLHF.

The gene calls are TRBV27 and TRBJ2-6; TRBD1 matches at 7 bases. This CDR3 region has 15 residues. V shed 6 bases and J 3 bases; nucleotides not matched to a gene: 5. Germline lookup yields CDR1 MNHEY and CDR2 SMNVEV (reference sequence). The CDR3 spells CASSRTGVGANVLTF. The CDR3 region has the DNA TGTGCCAGCAGCCGTACAGGGGTTGGGGCCAACGTCCTGACTTTC.

This chain uses TRBV6-5 with TRBJ2-7, with 9 bases matching TRBD1. CDR3 length: 15 residues. The V gene end was trimmed by 5 bases and the J gene end by 0 bases; junction bases not matched to a gene: 5. Germline CDR1 reads MNHEY; CDR2 reads SVGAGI. Here the CDR3 reads CASSSGTGSSYEQYF. The DNA of the CDR3 is TGTGCCAGCAGTAGTGGGACAGGGAGCTCCTACGAGCAGTACTTC.

This chain joins TRBV18 and TRBJ1-1; tentatively, D is TRBD1 (5 bases). Germline V gene data show CDR1 as KGHSH and CDR2 as LQKENI. V gave up 3 bases and J gave up 8 bases, with 7 bases separating them. This CDR3 region has 11 residues. CDR3 in amino acids: CASSPDREAFF. The DNA of the CDR3 is TGTGCCAGCTCACCCGACAGAGAAGCTTTCTTT.

V usage is TRBV5-1 and J usage is TRBJ1-5; D might be TRBD1 (6 bases). The CDR3 sequence is 13 residues long. V was pared by 3 bases and J by 5 bases, with 9 bases between. Germline CDR1 SGHRS, CDR2 YFSETQ. The CDR3 DNA follows: TGCGCCAGCAGCTGGAGGGGGGATCAGCCCCAGCATTTT. Translation gives CASSWRGDQPQHF.

This chain links TRBV19 with TRBJ1-1; D remains ambiguous. Germline assignment: CDR1 LNHDA and CDR2 SQIVND (reference sequence). The CDR3 consists of 15 residues. V lost 6 bases and J lost 5, with 19 bases in between. The chain's CDR3 is CASRYTALTVTEAFF. CDR3 coding DNA: TGTGCCAGTAGGTATACAGCACTTACGGTAACTGAAGCTTTCTTT.

The DNA of the CDR3 is TGTGCCAGCAGCCAAGAGCCGGGGTCAGGAGGCTACACCTTC. It encodes CASSQEPGSGGYTF. V is TRBV3-1 (or the pseudogene TRBV3-2) and J is TRBJ1-2; D gene ambiguous. The CDR3 contains 14 residues. Trimming took off 0 bases at V and 8 bases at J, with 13 bases between the two ends. CDR1 is LGHDT and CDR2 is YNNKEL in the germline V gene (reference sequence).

The chain is built from TRBV16 and TRBJ1-2; tentative D call: TRBD1 (6 bases). This CDR3 region has 14 residues. Per the germline V gene, CDR1 is KGHSY and CDR2 is FQNENV. V was cut by 6 bases and J by 5 bases, with 16 bases left in between. This chain's CDR3 is CASSLKQGAYGYTF. The CDR3 region has the DNA TGTGCCAGCAGTCTAAAACAGGGAGCTTATGGCTACACCTTC.

The chain uses TRBV23-1 and TRBJ1-1; TRBD1 matches 7 bases. TRBV23-1 is an ORF, with its function uncertain. The CDR3 loop spans 13 amino acids. Trimming cost V 4 bases and J 8 bases; bases outside gene matches: 7. CDR3 sequence (DNA): TGCGCCAGCAGTCGAAAACCGGGACAGGAAGCTTTCTTT. Protein: CASSRKPGQEAFF.

This clone was detected once. The V and J genes are TRBV6-2 or TRBV6-3 and TRBJ1-2; maybe TRBD1 (6 bases). The CDR3 runs to 16 residues. CDR1 is MNHEY, CDR2 SVGEGT, per germline. Trimming pared 4 bases from V and 0 bases from J, leaving 15 bases between. In DNA, the CDR3 is TGTGCCAGCAGTTTGGGGCAGGGGAACCCTAACTATGGCTACACCTTC. Residues: CASSLGQGNPNYGYTF.

This sequence joins TRBV29-1 and TRBJ1-6, with 8 bases lining up with TRBD1. Germline values: CDR1 SQVTM, CDR2 ANQGSEA. With 5 bases clipped from V and 8 bases from J, the junction kept 5 bases outside the gene matches. The CDR3 has 13 residues. CDR3 region: CSVTGQGDSPLHF. CDR3 bases: TGCAGCGTTACCGGACAGGGCGATTCACCCCTCCACTTT. Supplemented by reference TRBV29-1 and TRBJ1-6, the full variable domain reads SAVISQKPSRDICQRGTSLTIQCQVDSQVTMMFWYRQQPGQSLTLIATANQGSEATYESGFVIDKFPISRPNLTFSTLTVSNMSPEDSSIYLCSVTGQGDSPLHFGNGTRLTVT.

The genes are TRBV18 and TRBJ2-7, with D unclear. V lost 3 bases to trimming and J lost 3 bases, with 0 bases between them. The CDR3 sequence is 10 residues long. Per the germline V gene, CDR1 is KGHSH and CDR2 is LQKENI. The CDR3 DNA reads TGTGCCAGCTCACCCTACGAGCAGTACTTC. Its protein is CASSPYEQYF.

The V gene is TRBV5-6, the J gene TRBJ2-3; no clear D gene. The length of the CDR3 is 12 residues. The V end lost 1 base, the J end lost 2 bases, and 2 bases lay between the germline ends. Looked up from germline, CDR1 is SGHDT and CDR2 is YYEEEE. The CDR3 protein is CASSLTTDTQYF. The CDR3 nucleotides are TGTGCCAGCAGCTTGACCACAGATACGCAGTATTTT.

The rearrangement links TRBV6-5 to TRBJ1-4; D unclear. This CDR3 is 15 amino acids long. V shed 0 bases and J shed 8 bases, with 13 bases lying between them. The V gene's germline CDR1 is MNHEY and CDR2 SVGAGI. CDR3 nucleotides: TGTGCCAGCAGTTACTCATCGGGTCTGGGAGAAAAACTGTTTTTT. Protein product: CASSYSSGLGEKLFF.

The chain combines TRBV7-9 with TRBJ1-1; D gene unclear. V shed 4 bases and J shed 6 bases, with 12 bases lying between them. The germline V gene encodes CDR1 SEHNR and CDR2 FQNEAQ (reference sequence). The CDR3 is 13 amino acids. The CDR3 nucleotides read TGTGCCAGCAGCTCACTCATACAGCCTGAAGCTTTCTTT. Amino acid sequence: CASSSLIQPEAFF.

V is TRBV7-2 and J is TRBJ2-6, with 8 bases aligning to TRBD2. Trimming took 6 bases from V and 4 from J; bases not matched to a gene: 8. The CDR3 is made up of 16 amino acids. Germline CDR1 SGHTA, CDR2 FQGNSA. CDR3 sequence: CASRPGGPRGANVLTF. The CDR3 DNA reads as TGTGCCAGCAGACCGGGGGGGCCGCGCGGGGCCAACGTCCTGACTTTC.

V gene TRBV6-6 combines with J gene TRBJ1-5; no clear D gene. This CDR3 spans 13 amino acids. Looked up from germline, CDR1 is MNHNY and CDR2 is SVGAGI (reference sequence). V was pared by 5 bases and J by 0 bases, with 5 bases between. CDR3 loop: CASSVNSNQPQHF. For the CDR3, the DNA is TGTGCCAGCAGTGTTAATAGCAATCAGCCCCAGCATTTT.

This chain connects TRBV1 to TRBJ2-1; the listed D gene, TRBD2, was not tested against the DNA. TRBV1 corresponds to a pseudogene. This CDR3 comprises 17 residues. The CDR3 DNA reads TGCACCAGCAGCCAAGATTTTGGGCTAGCGGGGGTTAATGAGCAGTTCTTC. It yields the protein CTSSQDFGLAGVNEQFF.

This chain links TRBV6-6 with TRBJ1-5; D may be TRBD1 (5 bases). Germline CDR1 and CDR2: MNHNY and SVGAGI (reference sequence). This CDR3 has 14 amino acids. The germline V and J ends were trimmed by 6 bases and 7 bases, with 16 bases remaining between them. The CDR3 coding sequence is TGTGCCAGCAGCCTTAAATGGGGGGAGCAGCCCCAGCATTTT. This gives the protein CASSLKWGEQPQHF.

The rearrangement joins TRBV6-2 or TRBV6-3 to TRBJ1-2, with a tentative D call TRBD1 (5 bases). The CDR3 extends over 14 amino acids. Trimming left V 2 bases short and J 4 bases short, with 11 bases between. The V gene's germline CDR1 is MNHEY and CDR2 SVGEGT. CDR3 amino acids: CASSYPRDRYGYTF. CDR3 DNA: TGTGCCAGCAGTTACCCCCGGGACCGCTATGGCTACACCTTC.

This chain uses TRBV6-4 with TRBJ2-1; 9 bases line up with TRBD1. V lost 5 bases to trimming and J lost 3 bases; unmatched junction nucleotides: 5. The germline CDR1 and CDR2 sequences are MRHNA and SNTAGT. CDR3 length: 15 amino acids. CDR3 region: CASSQDRGGYNEQFF. For the CDR3, the DNA is TGTGCCAGCAGTCAGGACAGGGGAGGCTACAATGAGCAGTTCTTC.

A single count supports this clone. The genes are TRBV28 and TRBJ1-6; 9 positions match TRBD1. V was clipped by 5 bases and J by 7 bases; unmatched bases: 6. Germline values: CDR1 MDHEN, CDR2 SYDVKM. The CDR3 extends over 15 amino acids. DNA of the CDR3: TGTGCCAGCAGTACACAGGGGGCTGAAAATTCACCCCTCCACTTT. Translating gives CASSTQGAENSPLHF.

The rearrangement uses TRBV6-6 and TRBJ2-1; 10 nucleotides align to TRBD2. Unmatched junction bases numbered 4, after V lost 4 bases and J lost 7 bases. The length of the CDR3 is 14 residues. Germline V CDR1 and CDR2: MNHNY, SVGAGI (reference sequence). The CDR3 nucleotides are TGTGCCAGCAGTTGGAGCGGGGGGGTTAATGAGCAGTTCTTC. The encoded protein is CASSWSGGVNEQFF.

V and J are TRBV29-1 and TRBJ1-2; D is unclear. The CDR3 is 11 residues long. With 6 bases removed from V and 2 bases from J, the gap between germline ends came to 7 bases. Per germline, CDR1 SQVTM and CDR2 ANQGSEA. The CDR3 reads CSVYINYGYTF. CDR3 DNA: TGCAGCGTCTACATCAACTATGGCTACACCTTC. Using reference TRBV29-1 and TRBJ1-2 for the parts outside the CDR3, the full variable domain is SAVISQKPSRDICQRGTSLTIQCQVDSQVTMMFWYRQQPGQSLTLIATANQGSEATYESGFVIDKFPISRPNLTFSTLTVSNMSPEDSSIYLCSVYINYGYTFGSGTRLTVV.

V and J are TRBV4-1 and TRBJ1-1; the D gene is possibly TRBD1 (5 bases). Trimming took off 3 bases at V and 0 bases at J, with 14 bases between the two ends. The CDR3 spans 16 residues. Germline CDR1 is MGHRA and CDR2 is YSYEKL. In nucleotides, the CDR3 is TGCGCCAGCAGCCAGGACCCGGGGGGTTTGAACACTGAAGCTTTCTTT. This encodes CASSQDPGGLNTEAFF.

V usage is TRBV2 and J usage is TRBJ1-1; D not resolved. V dropped 0 bases and J dropped 5 bases, with 13 bases sitting between them. CDR1 SNHLY and CDR2 FYNNEI come from the germline V gene. CDR3 length: 15 residues. CDR3 amino acids: CASSEARKGWTEAFF. The CDR3 nucleotides are TGTGCCAGCAGTGAAGCAAGAAAGGGTTGGACTGAAGCTTTCTTT.

This clone was observed a single time. The chain carries TRBV27 and TRBJ1-1; 8 bases align to TRBD1. V lost 5 bases to trimming and J lost 7 bases; unmatched junction nucleotides: 12. Germline CDR1 MNHEY, CDR2 SMNVEV (reference sequence). The CDR3 is 15 amino acids. CDR3: CASSEIPDRVIEAFF. The CDR3 DNA follows: TGTGCCAGCAGTGAAATTCCGGACAGGGTAATTGAAGCTTTCTTT.